Each of the 31 T cell receptor beta chains below was sequenced from the same sample in a study of blood T cell repertoires in COVID-19 (dated by TCRdb to the early 2020s). The library was produced with the immunoSEQ multiplex PCR assay. In its TCRdb copy, this immuneACCESS table keeps in-frame sequences only and misses some clones. Where compared with another copy, unresolved V genes explain less than half of these, and the others have no known cause. The sample has about 180,000 clones on record, around 87% of them singletons. 2.5% of the sample belongs to the ten largest clones. Sequences were obtained from peripheral blood. Every receptor here comes from a middle-aged man with active or convalescent COVID-19.

The chain uses TRBV28 and TRBJ2-1; D gene uncertain. This CDR3 region has 16 residues. Germline V CDR1 and CDR2: MDHEN, SYDVKM. The germline V and J ends were trimmed by 3 bases and 6 bases, with 18 bases remaining between them. CDR3 sequence reads: CASSLAELHLGNEQFF. The CDR3 coding sequence is TGTGCCAGCAGTTTGGCGGAGCTTCATTTAGGCAATGAGCAGTTCTTC.

This clone was picked up a small number of times. This sequence joins TRBV30 and TRBJ1-6; no clear D. Germline lookup yields CDR1 GTSNPN and CDR2 SVGIG (reference sequence). Trimming pared 0 bases from V and 6 bases from J, leaving 6 bases between. This CDR3 is built from 13 residues. The CDR3 coding sequence is TGTGCCTGGAGTGTACTAGTTAATTCACCCCTCCACTTT. As protein: CAWSVLVNSPLHF.

The chain employs TRBV5-1 and TRBJ1-2, with D possibly being TRBD1 (6 bases). Germline lookup yields CDR1 SGHRS and CDR2 YFSETQ. V was clipped by 2 bases and J by 5 bases, with 22 bases between them. The CDR3 is made up of 17 amino acids. Here the CDR3 DNA reads TGCGCCAGCAGCTTTGGCCGGGACATGGGTTTCGGGTATGGCTACACCTTC. The encoded protein is CASSFGRDMGFGYGYTF.

The chain carries TRBV3-1 (or the pseudogene TRBV3-2) and TRBJ1-5; 10 positions agree with TRBD1. The CDR3 spans 16 residues. After removal of 0 bases from V and 4 bases from J, the junction contained 3 bases not matched to a gene. The germline gives CDR1 LGHDT, CDR2 YNNKEL (reference sequence). The CDR3 nucleotides read TGTGCCAGCAGCCAAGATTGGGGACAGGGGAATCAGCCCCAGCATTTT. Protein sequence: CASSQDWGQGNQPQHF.

V usage is TRBV19 and J usage is TRBJ1-2, with D uncertain. CDR1 is LNHDA, CDR2 SQIVND, per germline (reference sequence). This CDR3 is built from 14 residues. Trimming took off 0 bases at V and 4 bases at J, with 9 bases between the two ends. CDR3 sequence reads: CASSIDQRSYGYTF. CDR3 bases: TGTGCCAGTAGTATAGATCAGCGAAGCTATGGCTACACCTTC.

This chain joins TRBV4-3 and TRBJ2-4; 8 bases align to TRBD2. The germline V gene encodes CDR1 LGHNA and CDR2 YSLEER. V was pared by 2 bases and J by 0 bases, with 3 bases of the junction left unmatched. The CDR3 loop spans 16 amino acids. CDR3 residues: CASSQRSGGAKNIQYF. CDR3 coding DNA: TGCGCCAGCAGCCAAAGAAGCGGGGGAGCCAAAAACATTCAGTACTTC.

V gene TRBV6-4 combines with J gene TRBJ1-2; 8 bases are shared with TRBD1. Trimming at V came to 5 bases and at J to 3 bases, leaving 8 bases not matched to a gene. This CDR3 has 15 amino acids. Per the germline V gene, CDR1 is MRHNA and CDR2 is SNTAGT. The CDR3 spells CASSSYRDRYYGYTF. The CDR3 DNA is TGTGCCAGCAGTTCCTACCGGGACAGGTACTATGGCTACACCTTC.

The chain uses TRBV10-2 and TRBJ2-5; maybe TRBD1 (6 bases). Trimming stripped 2 bases from V and 2 bases from J, with 12 bases between. From germline, CDR1 is WSHSY and CDR2 SAAADI. This CDR3 region has 15 residues. CDR3 protein: CASSEVGHPQETQYF. The CDR3 DNA sequence: TGCGCCAGCAGTGAGGTGGGACACCCTCAAGAGACCCAGTACTTC.

This chain uses TRBV5-4 with TRBJ2-5, with a possible D match to TRBD2 (6 bases). The ends were cut back, 0 bases at V and 3 bases at J, with 12 bases in the middle. This CDR3 region has 15 residues. The germline CDR1 and CDR2 sequences are SGHNT and YYREEE (reference sequence). CDR3 protein: CASSLGGVGEETQYF. The DNA of the CDR3 is TGTGCCAGCAGCTTGGGGGGGGTCGGGGAAGAGACCCAGTACTTC. Complete variable domain (other parts from reference TRBV5-4 and TRBJ2-5): ETGVTQSPTHLIKTRGQQVTLRCSSQSGHNTVSWYQQALGQGPQFIFQYYREEENGRGNFPPRFSGLQFPNYSSELNVNALELDDSALYLCASSLGGVGEETQYFGPGTRLLVL.

The chain recombines TRBV6-2 or TRBV6-3 with TRBJ2-7; a possible D gene is TRBD2 (5 bases). The CDR3 consists of 13 residues. Germline CDR1 reads MNHEY; CDR2 reads SVGEGT. Deletions cut 2 bases from V and 4 bases from J, with 9 bases between. For the CDR3, the DNA is TGTGCCAGCAGTTACGTACAGCGGTACGAGCAGTACTTC. It codes for CASSYVQRYEQYF.

The J gene is TRBJ1-2, the V gene TRBV7-9; D perhaps matches TRBD1 (5 bases). V lost 1 base and J lost 1, with 10 bases in between. The CDR3 is made up of 15 amino acids. CDR1 is SEHNR, CDR2 FQNEAQ, per germline (reference sequence). CDR3 bases: TGTGCCAGCAGCTTAGGGTTAGGGGATAACTATGGCTACACCTTC. This translates into CASSLGLGDNYGYTF.

This chain's CDR3 is CASTLRSWAQTDTQYF. DNA of the CDR3: TGTGCCAGCACCCTCCGGTCATGGGCGCAGACAGATACGCAGTATTTT. The chain combines TRBV28 with TRBJ2-3, with unresolved D. In germline, CDR1 is MDHEN, CDR2 SYDVKM. The CDR3 is made up of 16 amino acids. V gave up 7 bases and J gave up 3 bases, with 20 bases separating them.

This chain links TRBV5-6 with TRBJ1-6; D call uncertain. CDR1 SGHDT and CDR2 YYEEEE come from the germline V gene. The CDR3 is 14 residues long. The V gene lost 2 bases and the J gene lost 11 bases, with 14 bases spanning the gap. CDR3 sequence: CASSFFQTITPLHF. CDR3 DNA: TGTGCCAGCAGCTTTTTCCAGACAATCACACCCCTCCACTTT. The entire variable domain, with the rest obtained from reference TRBV5-6 and TRBJ1-6, is as follows: DAGVTQSPTHLIKTRGQQVTLRCSPKSGHDTVSWYQQALGQGPQFIFQYYEEEERQRGNFPDRFSGHQFPNYSSELNVNALLLGDSALYLCASSFFQTITPLHFGNGTRLTVT.

V is TRBV6-5 and J is TRBJ1-5; 8 bases align to TRBD1. The CDR3 is 15 amino acids. Germline V gene sequence: CDR1 MNHEY, CDR2 SVGAGI. The junction had 10 bases not matched to a gene; V was cut back by 7 bases and J by 5 bases. The CDR3 coding sequence is TGTGCCAGCACTATGACAGGGGCCAAAGATCAGCCCCAGCATTTT. Amino acids: CASTMTGAKDQPQHF.

The V gene is TRBV5-1, the J gene TRBJ2-5, with 10 bases lining up with TRBD1. J lost 4 bases, V lost 0 bases, and 3 bases had no gene match. This CDR3 is 15 amino acids long. CDR1 and CDR2 from the germline V gene are SGHRS and YFSETQ. In DNA, the CDR3 is TGCGCCAGCAGCTTGGGACAGGGGGCGGGAGAGACCCAGTACTTC. Its translation is CASSLGQGAGETQYF.

The rearrangement uses TRBV6-5 and TRBJ1-3, with 9 bases lining up with TRBD1. Per the germline V gene, CDR1 is MNHEY and CDR2 is SVGAGI. V dropped 8 bases and J dropped 6; count of bases not matched to a gene: 11. This CDR3 contains 15 residues. The CDR3 is CASCAGQGGKNTIYF. The CDR3 DNA reads as TGTGCCAGCTGCGCGGGACAGGGTGGAAAAAACACCATATATTTT.

This sequence joins TRBV7-9 and TRBJ1-1; tentatively, D is TRBD1 (6 bases). V dropped 0 bases and J dropped 4 bases, with 24 bases sitting between them. This CDR3 spans 19 amino acids. Germline values: CDR1 SEHNR, CDR2 FQNEAQ (reference sequence). The CDR3 is CASSLALLTGLLGLTEAFF. Written as DNA, the CDR3 is TGTGCCAGCAGCTTAGCGCTGTTAACAGGGTTACTCGGGCTCACTGAAGCTTTCTTT.

V usage is TRBV4-2 and J usage is TRBJ1-6; no definite D call. V was cut by 0 bases and J by 8 bases, with 17 bases left in between. The CDR3 has 17 residues. Germline V gives CDR1 LGHNA, CDR2 YNFKEQ. CDR3 nucleotides: TGTGCCAGCAGCCAAGATGGAGTCCTAAACGGGGATTCACCCCTCCACTTT. Its protein product is CASSQDGVLNGDSPLHF.

This chain links TRBV28 with TRBJ2-3, with 8 bases matching TRBD1. V gave up 2 bases and J gave up 2 bases; unmatched junction bases: 6. The V gene's germline CDR1 is MDHEN and CDR2 SYDVKM. CDR3 length: 16 residues. The CDR3 protein is CASSLTSDRDTDTQYF. The CDR3 DNA reads TGTGCCAGCAGTTTAACCTCGGACAGGGACACAGATACGCAGTATTTT.

The V call is TRBV24-1, the J call TRBJ1-6; the D is unclear. This CDR3 region has 18 residues. The ends were cut back, 12 bases at V and 0 bases at J, with 23 bases in the middle. Germline V gene sequence: CDR1 KGHDR, CDR2 SFDVKD. In nucleotides, the CDR3 is TGTGCCGGGTGGGGAGACCTATGTTACAGCTCCTATAATTCACCCCTCCACTTT. Protein sequence: CAGWGDLCYSSYNSPLHF.

The genes are TRBV2 and TRBJ1-1; D gene uncertain. From germline, CDR1 is SNHLY and CDR2 FYNNEI. The V gene lost 5 bases and the J gene lost 3 bases, with 7 bases spanning the gap. The CDR3 spans 12 residues. The DNA of the CDR3 is TGTGCCAGCAGTACTGCGGACACTGAAGCTTTCTTT. It translates to CASSTADTEAFF. The whole variable domain, filled in from reference TRBV2 and TRBJ1-1, reads EPEVTQTPSHQVTQMGQEVILRCVPISNHLYFYWYRQILGQKVEFLVSFYNNEISEKSEIFDDQFSVERPDGSNFTLKIRSTKLEDSAMYFCASSTADTEAFFGQGTRLTVV.

The chain links TRBV9 to TRBJ1-1, with a possible D match to TRBD1 (5 bases). V shed 0 bases and J shed 5 bases, with 20 bases lying between them. The CDR3 runs to 17 residues. Germline V CDR1 and CDR2: SGDLS, YYNGEE. The CDR3, as DNA: TGTGCCAGCAGCGTAGGAGGGTCTCGGGGGGGAGAAACTGAAGCTTTCTTT. It specifies CASSVGGSRGGETEAFF.

This clone was observed a few times. At one of its ends the junction is not consistent with the germline gene, which may arise from a read error. The chain has TRBV18 and TRBJ2-7, with a possible D match to TRBD2 (6 bases). The CDR3 runs to 14 residues. Germline CDR1 KGHSH, CDR2 LQKENI. The CDR3: CASSPPGGASLRLF. Written as DNA, the CDR3 is TGTGCCAGCTCACCACCGGGCGGGGCCTCGCTACGTCTCTTC.

The CDR3 region has the DNA TGCGCCAGCAGCCAAGGCGGACAGCATAATTCACCCCTCCACTTT. Residues: CASSQGGQHNSPLHF. V and J are TRBV4-1 and TRBJ1-6; weak D call: TRBD1 (6 bases). The germline V gene encodes CDR1 MGHRA and CDR2 YSYEKL. The CDR3 has 15 residues. V lost 1 base and J lost 5, with 9 bases in between.

This clone came up a few times. Here the CDR3 reads CASRRSGLQETQYF. The CDR3, as DNA: TGTGCCAGCCGCCGATCCGGACTTCAAGAGACCCAGTACTTC. The chain joins TRBV2 to TRBJ2-5; D is perhaps TRBD2 (5 bases). This CDR3 has 14 residues. V dropped 8 bases and J dropped 2 bases, with 15 bases sitting between them. CDR1 is SNHLY and CDR2 is FYNNEI in the germline V gene.

This clone occurred once. This chain uses TRBV6-5 with TRBJ1-1, with a possible D match to TRBD1 (5 bases). V was pared by 4 bases and J by 0 bases, with 9 bases between. The CDR3 is 14 amino acids. Germline CDR1 is MNHEY and CDR2 is SVGAGI. CDR3 sequence: CASSSRGVNTEAFF. The CDR3 DNA reads TGTGCCAGCAGTTCCCGGGGGGTGAACACTGAAGCTTTCTTT.

The rearrangement links TRBV5-1 to TRBJ2-1, with 13 nucleotides matching TRBD2. After removal of 2 bases from V and 5 bases from J, the junction contained 7 bases not matched to a gene. CDR3 size: 17 residues. Germline CDR1 and CDR2: SGHRS and YFSETQ. The CDR3 loop reads CASSFPRLAGGNNEQFF. CDR3 DNA sequence: TGCGCCAGCAGCTTCCCCCGACTAGCGGGGGGCAACAATGAGCAGTTCTTC. The full variable domain, with the rest looked up from reference TRBV5-1 and TRBJ2-1, is KAGVTQTPRYLIKTRGQQVTLSCSPISGHRSVSWYQQTPGQGLQFLFEYFSETQRNKGNFPGRFSGRQFSNSRSEMNVSTLELGDSALYLCASSFPRLAGGNNEQFFGPGTRLTVL.

A single count supports this clone. J is TRBJ1-1 and V is TRBV5-6, with D hard to call. V lost 4 bases to trimming and J lost 2 bases, with 12 bases between them. Germline V gene lookup returns CDR1 SGHDT and CDR2 YYEEEE. The CDR3 covers 14 residues. CDR3 bases: TGTGCCAGCAGCGACCACACAGCTAACACTGAAGCTTTCTTT. Its translation is CASSDHTANTEAFF.

CDR3 in amino acids: CASRQAGGRETQYF. The CDR3 region has the DNA TGTGCCAGCAGACAGGCCGGGGGACGGGAGACCCAGTACTTC. The chain uses TRBV7-8 and TRBJ2-5; D might be TRBD2 (6 bases). The ends were cut back, 6 bases at V and 5 bases at J, with 16 bases in the middle. The CDR3 sequence is 14 residues long. Germline V gene sequence: CDR1 SGHVS, CDR2 FQNEAQ.

This chain links TRBV20-1 with TRBJ1-1, with 7 nucleotides matching TRBD1. Per the germline V gene, CDR1 is DFQATT and CDR2 is SNEGSKA (reference sequence). The CDR3 runs 14 residues. V lost 3 bases, J lost 0 bases, and 4 bases stayed unmatched. As DNA, the CDR3 is TGCAGTGCTAGTGCGACAGGGCTGAACACTGAAGCTTTCTTT. It is translated as CSASATGLNTEAFF.

The chain combines TRBV4-3 with TRBJ2-3; 10 bases line up with TRBD2. After removal of 4 bases from V and 4 bases from J, the junction contained 5 bases not matched to a gene. The germline V gene has CDR1 LGHNA and CDR2 YSLEER. The CDR3 is made up of 15 amino acids. The CDR3 DNA reads as TGCGCCAGCAGCCCAGCGGGGGGGCTGCCAGATACGCAGTATTTT. Residues: CASSPAGGLPDTQYF.